This is a list of T cell receptor beta chains from one sample in a study of T cell responses to AZD1222 COVID-19 vaccine. Some clones are missing from TCRdb's copy, which holds only in-frame ones; the method was immunoSEQ multiplex PCR. Here the sample spans 130,000 or so clones, 75% to 95% being singletons. Sequencing was performed on peripheral blood, taken 28 days after the second AZD1222 dose. These receptors were collected from an adult who received the AZD1222 COVID-19 vaccine. CDR3s include the opening cysteine and the closing phenylalanine or tryptophan. A D gene is named only where the DNA matches it firmly. The size field is filled for only some rows; it gives once, few, many or a size class.

>NA|TRBJ1-3|TRBV4-1|NA
CASSQERHDSGNTIYF
>few|TRBJ1-5|TRBV3-1/TRBV3-2|NA
CASSQSQNQPQHF
>NA|TRBJ2-1|TRBV10-3|NA
CAISESRSGPNEQFF
>NA|TRBJ1-2|TRBV12-3/TRBV12-4|TRBD1
CASSRDRAYGYTF
>NA|TRBJ2-2|TRBV7-8|TRBD2
CASSFGTSGRIWGELFF
>NA|TRBJ1-5|TRBV27|NA
CASSLYRDSNQPQHF
>NA|TRBJ1-1|TRBV5-1|NA
CASSLVQGQPAAFF
>NA|TRBJ1-5|TRBV30|TRBD1
CAWSGTGIQPQHF
>NA|TRBJ2-1|TRBV24-1|TRBD2
CATSDSGTSGPSSYNEQFF
>once|TRBJ1-1|TRBV5-1|NA
CASSSAPGGALEAFF
>once|TRBJ2-7|TRBV5-1|NA
CASSLWSREDEQYF
>NA|TRBJ1-3|TRBV7-9|NA
CASSRSGNTIYF
>NA|TRBJ2-7|TRBV29-1|NA
CSVGNEYEQYF
>NA|TRBJ1-4|TRBV9|NA
CASSVGETGLINEKLFF
>NA|TRBJ1-2|TRBV2|NA
CASSERQGNEGYTF
>NA|TRBJ2-7|TRBV5-5|NA
CASSPPRAGSYEQYF
>NA|TRBJ1-1|TRBV9|TRBD1
CASSPRGHFNTEAFF
>few|TRBJ2-3|TRBV5-1|TRBD2
CASSSLSGGAWTDTQYF
>few|TRBJ1-1|TRBV18|NA
CASSIADFAEAFF
>NA|TRBJ1-1|TRBV19|NA
CASSIDLGGGTEAFF
>NA|TRBJ2-1|TRBV5-1|NA
CASSLQAESYNEQFF
>NA|TRBJ1-2|TRBV27|NA
CASSLKGEYGYTF
>NA|TRBJ1-4|TRBV6-2/TRBV6-3|NA
CASSDYEKLFF
>NA|TRBJ1-5|TRBV6-5|NA
CASSYNPNQPQHF
>NA|TRBJ2-7|TRBV11-1|NA
CASSPGTGWWEQYF
>NA|TRBJ1-1|TRBV11-2|NA
CASSPHLDPNTEAFF
>NA|TRBJ1-2|TRBV6-5|TRBD1
CASSQDRTSPGYTF
>NA|TRBJ2-5|TRBV11-1|NA
CASSSQETQYF
>NA|TRBJ2-5|TRBV5-1|TRBD1
CASSFGTEETQYF
>NA|TRBJ1-2|TRBV4-1|TRBD1
CASSQGDRPYGYTF
>NA|TRBJ2-3|TRBV30|NA
CAWTPPSGITDTQYF
>NA|TRBJ2-2|TRBV6-2/TRBV6-3|NA
CASSRTGELFF
>NA|TRBJ2-1|TRBV15|NA
CATSRDRGGEQFF
>NA|TRBJ2-2|TRBV19|NA
CASSIVPTGELFF
>NA|TRBJ1-6|TRBV7-9|TRBD1
CASSLGQGIFSPLHF
>NA|TRBJ2-2|TRBV7-7|NA
CASSVSATNTGELFF
>NA|TRBJ1-3|TRBV30|NA
CAWSGLGTTGNTIYF
>NA|TRBJ2-1|TRBV27|TRBD2
CASSFSTGGGGSQFF
>NA|TRBJ2-5|TRBV7-3|TRBD2
CASSLTSGGETQYF
>NA|TRBJ1-1|TRBV6-5|NA
CASSLDRRGDTEAFF
>once|TRBJ2-6|TRBV5-1|NA
CASSLATGAAGANVLTF
>NA|TRBJ2-5|TRBV2|NA
CASGQIQETQYF
>NA|TRBJ1-5|TRBV29-1|NA
CSVGGGDQPQHF
>once|TRBJ2-1|TRBV11-3|NA
CASSEKAPVREFF
>NA|TRBJ2-3|TRBV5-4|TRBD2
CASSDPTSGGDTQYF
>NA|TRBJ2-3|TRBV7-6|TRBD2
CASSPRLAGATDTQYF
>NA|TRBJ2-3|TRBV5-1|NA
CASNRGTDTQYF